This entry concerns a single T cell receptor beta chain. Its antigen remains unidentified. There are no base qualities to consult, and no much larger clone falls within one base. Participants in the prospective study were enrolled through a virtual design, were aged roughly 18 to 100 years, and lived in about 25 United States geographic areas. Cohort assignment in the prospective study relied on participant-reported clinical history from a screening survey and a study questionnaire. ImmuneRACE Cohort 3 recovered participants were defined by two consecutive negative NP/OP PCR tests, healthcare professional clearance, or symptom resolution. Each participant in the prospective study had whole blood, serum and a nasopharyngeal or oropharyngeal swab collected by mobile phlebotomists. Prospective study participants could optionally give additional blood draws and questionnaires over a roughly two-month period. Prospective study blood samples were shipped either frozen or at room temperature before DNA extraction.

The data were taken from a study of blood T cell repertoires in COVID-19 (dated by TCRdb to about 2020). General notes on the study: The collaborator samples originated in the United States, Italy and Spain and spanned the acute and convalescent phases of COVID-19. The prospective study material was composed of cDNA or gDNA derived from T cells, B-cell-depleted T cells, or PBMCs. Subjects who had been exposed to COVID-19, were actively infected with it, or had recovered from it provided the deeply sampled blood TCRbeta repertoires that made up the dataset. The repertoires were released in a freely available public database meant as a resource for research on the immune response to SARS-CoV-2. The samples were drawn from the first 160 participants of the ongoing ImmuneRACE study and from 1,200 or so subjects provided by 6 global collaborators. Sample metadata almost always included a de-identified subject ID, COVID-19 status, age in years and sex. Where available, HLA class I and class II types were obtained from metadata supplied by the sample provider rather than from assay-based typing.

The full study reports these points: How much clinical and demographic metadata was included differed by source and by participant, and the metadata was provided uncurated.

The immunoSEQ Assay, a bias-controlled multiplex PCR, was used to amplify TCRbeta CDR3 regions from genomic DNA. As for the authors' bioinformatics: The number of nucleated cells in each sample was estimated by amplification of reference gene primers within the assay. Sequence reads were collapsed and filtered to measure the absolute abundance of every unique TCRbeta CDR3 rearrangement. Productive Simpson clonality was computed per sample as the square root of Simpson's diversity index over productive rearrangements. TCRdb stores this immuneACCESS table with in-frame sequences only. Part of the clones is absent; in the studies checked, under half of the shortfall reflects unresolved V genes, and no reason is known for the rest. Clonal size and the V and J genes are those of that table, whereas D and trimming came from the DNA. Here the sample has under 350,000 clones; approximately 88% occur a single time. Jointly, the top ten make up 1.7% of the sample.

The receptor's source is a woman aged 35 to 49 who had recovered from COVID-19. Source material: PBMCs or T cells enriched from blood (not recorded which).

The CDR3 reads as follows: CASSFRTSGQETQYF. The nucleotides are TGTGCCAGCAGCTTCCGTACTAGCGGACAAGAGACCCAGTACTTC. The sequence joins TRBV7-2 to TRBJ2-5; TRBD2 agrees with 8 junctional bases. Measured from the cysteine to the phenylalanine, the CDR3 is 15 residues long. The DNA shown is the 45-base CDR3, in frame from base 1. The V end gives up 3 bases and the J end 2 bases, leaving 5 bases in the junction not matched to a gene. From the germline V gene, CDR1 is SGHTA and CDR2 is FQGNSA.